This T cell receptor (beta chain) was sequenced during a study of blood T cell repertoires in COVID-19. The germline CDR1 and CDR2 sequences are SGDLS and YYNGEE. This CDR3 comprises 13 residues. V gave up 5 bases and J gave up 5 bases, with 13 bases separating them. Assay: immunoSEQ multiplex PCR; the TCRdb copy retains only in-frame clones and omits some. The repertoire holds fewer than 200,000 clones, with 80% to 90% as singletons. The sequence came from a man in his 70s with active or convalescent COVID-19. The sequencing input was peripheral blood. V is TRBV9 and J is TRBJ2-5, with D maybe TRBD1 (5 bases). In nucleotides, the CDR3 is TGTGCCAGCAGGCAGGAAGGGGTTGAGACCCAGTACTTC. Amino acids: CASRQEGVETQYF.